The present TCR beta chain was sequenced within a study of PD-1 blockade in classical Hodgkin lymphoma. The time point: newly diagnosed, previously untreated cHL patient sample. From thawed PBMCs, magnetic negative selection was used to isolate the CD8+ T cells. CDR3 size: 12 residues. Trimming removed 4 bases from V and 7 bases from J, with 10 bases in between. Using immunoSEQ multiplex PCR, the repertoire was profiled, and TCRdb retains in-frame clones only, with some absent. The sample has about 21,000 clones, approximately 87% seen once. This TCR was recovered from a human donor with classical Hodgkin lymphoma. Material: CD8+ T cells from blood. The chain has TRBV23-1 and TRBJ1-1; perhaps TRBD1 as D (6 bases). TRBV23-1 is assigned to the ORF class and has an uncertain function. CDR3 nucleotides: TGCGCCAGCAGTCCAACAGGGAGTGAAGCTTTCTTT. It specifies CASSPTGSEAFF.